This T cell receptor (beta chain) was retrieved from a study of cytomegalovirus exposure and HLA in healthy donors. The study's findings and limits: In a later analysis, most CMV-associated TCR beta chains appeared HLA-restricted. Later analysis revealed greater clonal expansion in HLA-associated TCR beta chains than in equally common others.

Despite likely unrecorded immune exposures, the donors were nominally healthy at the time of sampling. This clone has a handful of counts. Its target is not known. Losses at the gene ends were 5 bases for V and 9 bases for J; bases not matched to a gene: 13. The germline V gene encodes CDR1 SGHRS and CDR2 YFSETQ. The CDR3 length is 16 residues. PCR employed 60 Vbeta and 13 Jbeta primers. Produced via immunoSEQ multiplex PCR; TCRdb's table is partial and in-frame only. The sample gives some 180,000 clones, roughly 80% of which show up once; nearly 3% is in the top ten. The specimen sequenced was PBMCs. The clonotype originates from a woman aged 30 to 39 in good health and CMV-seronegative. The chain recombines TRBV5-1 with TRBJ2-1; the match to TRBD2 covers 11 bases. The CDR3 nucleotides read TGCGCCAGCAGTTACGCCTCCGGGACTAGCGGTAGTGAGCAGTTCTTC. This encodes CASSYASGTSGSEQFF.